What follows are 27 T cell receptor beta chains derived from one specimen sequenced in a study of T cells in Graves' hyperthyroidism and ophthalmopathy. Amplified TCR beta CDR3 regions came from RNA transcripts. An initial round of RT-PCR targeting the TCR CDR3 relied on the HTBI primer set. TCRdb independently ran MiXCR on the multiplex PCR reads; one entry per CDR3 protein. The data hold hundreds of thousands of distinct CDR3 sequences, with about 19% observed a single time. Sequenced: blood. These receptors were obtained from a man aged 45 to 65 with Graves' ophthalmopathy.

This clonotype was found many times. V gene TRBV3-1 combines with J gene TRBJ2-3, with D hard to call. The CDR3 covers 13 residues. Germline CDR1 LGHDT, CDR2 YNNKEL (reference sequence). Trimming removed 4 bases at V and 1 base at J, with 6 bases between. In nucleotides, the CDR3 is TGTGCCAGCAGCCCATGGGGCACAGATACGCAGTATTTT. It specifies CASSPWGTDTQYF.

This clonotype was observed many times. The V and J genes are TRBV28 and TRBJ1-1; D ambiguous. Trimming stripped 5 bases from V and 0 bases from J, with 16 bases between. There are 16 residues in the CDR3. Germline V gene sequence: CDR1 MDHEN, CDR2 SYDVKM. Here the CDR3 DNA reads TGTGCCAGCAGTCCCCTCACATGGTTTATGAACACTGAAGCTTTCTTT. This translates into CASSPLTWFMNTEAFF.

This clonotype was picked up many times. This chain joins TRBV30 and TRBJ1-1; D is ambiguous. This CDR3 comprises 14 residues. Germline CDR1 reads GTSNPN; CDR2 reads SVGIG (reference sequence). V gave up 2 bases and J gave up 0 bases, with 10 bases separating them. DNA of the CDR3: TGTGCCTGGAGTCCAATTGGAATGAACACTGAAGCTTTCTTT. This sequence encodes CAWSPIGMNTEAFF. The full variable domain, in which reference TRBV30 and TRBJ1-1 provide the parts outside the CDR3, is SQTIHQWPATLVQPVGSPLSLECTVEGTSNPNLYWYRQAAGRGLQLLFYSVGIGQISSEVPQNLSASRPQDRQFILSSKKLLLSDSGFYLCAWSPIGMNTEAFFGQGTRLTVV.

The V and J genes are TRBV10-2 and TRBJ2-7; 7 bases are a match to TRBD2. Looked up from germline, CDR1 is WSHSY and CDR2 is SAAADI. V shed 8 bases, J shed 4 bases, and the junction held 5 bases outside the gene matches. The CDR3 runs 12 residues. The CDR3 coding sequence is TGCGCCAGCGGGGGGGGTTCTTACGAGCAGTACTTC. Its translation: CASGGGSYEQYF.

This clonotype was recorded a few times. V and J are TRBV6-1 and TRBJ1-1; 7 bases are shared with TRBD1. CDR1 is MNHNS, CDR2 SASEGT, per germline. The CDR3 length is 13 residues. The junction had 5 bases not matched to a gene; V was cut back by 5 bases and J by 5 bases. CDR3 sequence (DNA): TGTGCCAGCAGTTACGTGGACAGGACTGAAGCTTTCTTT. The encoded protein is CASSYVDRTEAFF.

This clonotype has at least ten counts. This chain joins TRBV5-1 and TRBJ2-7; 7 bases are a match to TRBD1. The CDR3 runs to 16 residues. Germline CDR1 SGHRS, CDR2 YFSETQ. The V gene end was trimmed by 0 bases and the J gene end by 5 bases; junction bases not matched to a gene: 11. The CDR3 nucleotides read TGCGCCAGCAGCTTGGTTCAGAGCAGGGGGAGTCACGAGCAGTACTTC. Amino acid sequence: CASSLVQSRGSHEQYF. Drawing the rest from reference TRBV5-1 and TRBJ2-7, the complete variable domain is KAGVTQTPRYLIKTRGQQVTLSCSPISGHRSVSWYQQTPGQGLQFLFEYFSETQRNKGNFPGRFSGRQFSNSRSEMNVSTLELGDSALYLCASSLVQSRGSHEQYFGPGTRLTVT.

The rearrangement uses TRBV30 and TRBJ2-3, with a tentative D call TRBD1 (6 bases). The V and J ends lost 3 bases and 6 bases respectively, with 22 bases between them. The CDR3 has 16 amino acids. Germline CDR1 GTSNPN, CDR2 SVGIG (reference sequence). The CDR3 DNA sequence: TGTGCCTGGAGCTCGCTCAAGGGGGACGAGAGGGATACGCAGTATTTT. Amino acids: CAWSSLKGDERDTQYF.

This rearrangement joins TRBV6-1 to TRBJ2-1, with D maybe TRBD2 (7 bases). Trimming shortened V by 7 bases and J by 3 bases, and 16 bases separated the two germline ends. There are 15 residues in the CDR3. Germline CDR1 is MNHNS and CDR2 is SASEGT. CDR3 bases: TGTGCCAGCACCAATAAGCGGGACAACTACAATGAGCAGTTCTTC. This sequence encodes CASTNKRDNYNEQFF.

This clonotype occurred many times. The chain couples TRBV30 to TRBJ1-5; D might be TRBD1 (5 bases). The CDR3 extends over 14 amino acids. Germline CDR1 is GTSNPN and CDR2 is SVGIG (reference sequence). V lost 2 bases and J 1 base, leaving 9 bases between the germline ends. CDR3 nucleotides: TGTGCCTGGAGTATCGGGGGGAGCAATCAGCCCCAGCATTTT. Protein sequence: CAWSIGGSNQPQHF.

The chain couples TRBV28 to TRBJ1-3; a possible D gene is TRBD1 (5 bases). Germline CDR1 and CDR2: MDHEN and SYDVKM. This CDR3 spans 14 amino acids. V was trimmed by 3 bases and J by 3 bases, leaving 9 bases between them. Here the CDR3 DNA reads TGTGCCAGCAGTTTCGACAGCTATGGAAACACCATATATTTT. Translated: CASSFDSYGNTIYF.

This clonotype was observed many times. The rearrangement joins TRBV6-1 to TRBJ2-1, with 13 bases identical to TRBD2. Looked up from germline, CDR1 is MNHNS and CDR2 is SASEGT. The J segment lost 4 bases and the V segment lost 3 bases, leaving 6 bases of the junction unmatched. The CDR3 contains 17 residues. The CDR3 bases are TGTGCCAGCAGTGACCAAGGGACTAGCGGGATATACAATGAGCAGTTCTTC. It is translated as CASSDQGTSGIYNEQFF.

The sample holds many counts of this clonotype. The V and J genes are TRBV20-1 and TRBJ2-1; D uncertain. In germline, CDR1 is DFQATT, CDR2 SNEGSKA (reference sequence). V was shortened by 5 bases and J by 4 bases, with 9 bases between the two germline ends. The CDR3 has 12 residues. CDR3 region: CSAPHGYNEQFF. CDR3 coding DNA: TGCAGTGCTCCGCATGGTTACAATGAGCAGTTCTTC.

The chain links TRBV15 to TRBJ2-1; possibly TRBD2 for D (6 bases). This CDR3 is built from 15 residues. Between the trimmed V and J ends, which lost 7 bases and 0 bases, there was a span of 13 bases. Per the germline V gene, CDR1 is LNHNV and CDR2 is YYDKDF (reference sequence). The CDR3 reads CATTIGRSSYNEQFF. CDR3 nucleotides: TGTGCCACCACGATAGGGAGGAGCTCCTACAATGAGCAGTTCTTC.

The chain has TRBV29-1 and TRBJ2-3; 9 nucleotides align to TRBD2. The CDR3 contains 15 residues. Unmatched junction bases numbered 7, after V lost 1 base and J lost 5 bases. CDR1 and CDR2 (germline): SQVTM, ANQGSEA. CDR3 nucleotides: TGCAGCGTTGAAGGTTTCGCGGGAGGGGAAGATACGCAGTATTTT. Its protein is CSVEGFAGGEDTQYF.

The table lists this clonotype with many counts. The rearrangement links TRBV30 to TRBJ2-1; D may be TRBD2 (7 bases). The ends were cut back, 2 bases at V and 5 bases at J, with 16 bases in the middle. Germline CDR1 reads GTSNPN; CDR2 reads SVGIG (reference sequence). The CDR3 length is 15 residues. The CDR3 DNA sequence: TGTGCCTGGAGTCTGCGGGGGCTAATACACAATGAGCAGTTCTTC. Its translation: CAWSLRGLIHNEQFF.

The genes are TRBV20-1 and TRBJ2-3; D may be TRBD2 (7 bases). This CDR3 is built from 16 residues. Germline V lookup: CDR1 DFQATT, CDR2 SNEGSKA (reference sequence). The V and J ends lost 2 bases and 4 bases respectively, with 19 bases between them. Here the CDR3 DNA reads TGCAGTGCTAGACCGTTAAGGGGGAGGGCACCAGATACGCAGTATTTT. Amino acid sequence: CSARPLRGRAPDTQYF.

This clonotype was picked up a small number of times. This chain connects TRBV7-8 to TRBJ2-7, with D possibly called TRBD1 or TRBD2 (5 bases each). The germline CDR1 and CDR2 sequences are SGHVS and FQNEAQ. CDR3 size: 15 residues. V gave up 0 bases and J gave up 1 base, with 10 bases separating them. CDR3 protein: CASSLAGDSSYEQYF. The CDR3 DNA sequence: TGTGCCAGCAGCTTAGCGGGAGACAGTTCCTACGAGCAGTACTTC.

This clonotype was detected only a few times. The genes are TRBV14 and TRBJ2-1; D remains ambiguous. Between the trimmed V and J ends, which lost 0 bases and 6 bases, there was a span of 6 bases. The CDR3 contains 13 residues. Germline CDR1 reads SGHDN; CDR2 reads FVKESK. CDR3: CASSQDRTNEQFF. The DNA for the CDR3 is TGTGCCAGCAGCCAAGACAGGACCAATGAGCAGTTCTTC. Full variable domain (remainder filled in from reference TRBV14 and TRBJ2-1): EAGVTQFPSHSVIEKGQTVTLRCDPISGHDNLYWYRRVMGKEIKFLLHFVKESKQDESGMPNNRFLAERTGGTYSTLKVQPAELEDSGVYFCASSQDRTNEQFFGPGTRLTVL.

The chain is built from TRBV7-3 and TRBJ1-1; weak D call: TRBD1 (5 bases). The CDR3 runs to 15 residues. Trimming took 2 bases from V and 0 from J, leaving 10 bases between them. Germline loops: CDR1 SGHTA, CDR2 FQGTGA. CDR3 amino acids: CASSLQGGMNTEAFF. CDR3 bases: TGTGCCAGCAGCTTACAGGGAGGGATGAACACTGAAGCTTTCTTT. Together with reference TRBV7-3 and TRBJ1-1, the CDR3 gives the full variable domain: GAGVSQTPSNKVTEKGKYVELRCDPISGHTALYWYRQSLGQGPEFLIYFQGTGAADDSGLPNDRFFAVRPEGSVSTLKIQRTERGDSAVYLCASSLQGGMNTEAFFGQGTRLTVV.

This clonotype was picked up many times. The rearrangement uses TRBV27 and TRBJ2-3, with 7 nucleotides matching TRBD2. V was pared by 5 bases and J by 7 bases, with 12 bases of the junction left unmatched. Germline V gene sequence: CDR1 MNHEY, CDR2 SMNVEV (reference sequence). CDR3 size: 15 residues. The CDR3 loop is CASSPLSGTYNTQYF. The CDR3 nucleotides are TGTGCCAGCAGTCCCCTGAGCGGGACCTATAATACGCAGTATTTT.

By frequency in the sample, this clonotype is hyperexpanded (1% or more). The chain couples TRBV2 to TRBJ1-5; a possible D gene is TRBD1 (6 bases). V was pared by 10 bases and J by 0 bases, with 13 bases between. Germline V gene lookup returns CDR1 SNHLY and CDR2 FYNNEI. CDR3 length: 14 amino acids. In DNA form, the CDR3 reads TGTGCCATTCGTGAAGGGGGTAGCAATCAGCCCCAGCATTTT. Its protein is CAIREGGSNQPQHF. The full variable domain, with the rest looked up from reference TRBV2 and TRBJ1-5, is EPEVTQTPSHQVTQMGQEVILRCVPISNHLYFYWYRQILGQKVEFLVSFYNNEISEKSEIFDDQFSVERPDGSNFTLKIRSTKLEDSAMYFCAIREGGSNQPQHFGDGTRLSIL.

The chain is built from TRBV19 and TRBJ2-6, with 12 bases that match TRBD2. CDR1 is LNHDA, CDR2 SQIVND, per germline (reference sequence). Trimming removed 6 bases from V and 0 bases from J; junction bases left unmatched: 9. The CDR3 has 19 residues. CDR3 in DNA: TGTGCCAGTAGCCCTACTAGCGGGAGGTCTTACTCTGGGGCCAACGTCCTGACTTTC. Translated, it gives CASSPTSGRSYSGANVLTF.

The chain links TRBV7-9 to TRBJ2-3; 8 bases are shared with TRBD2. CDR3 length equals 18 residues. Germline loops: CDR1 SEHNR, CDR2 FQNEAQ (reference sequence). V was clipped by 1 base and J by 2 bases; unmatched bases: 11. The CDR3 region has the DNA TGTGCCAGCAGCTTAGGGAGAGCGGGGGCCCGATCCACAGATACGCAGTATTTT. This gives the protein CASSLGRAGARSTDTQYF.

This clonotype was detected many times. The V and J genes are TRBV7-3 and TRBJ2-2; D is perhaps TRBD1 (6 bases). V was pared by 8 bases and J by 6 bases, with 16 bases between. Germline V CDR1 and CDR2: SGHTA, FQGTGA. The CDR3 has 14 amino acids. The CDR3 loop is CASGDTVFSGELFF. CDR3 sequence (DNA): TGTGCCAGCGGGGACACAGTTTTCTCCGGGGAGCTGTTTTTT.

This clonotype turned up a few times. The CDR3 nucleotides read TGCGCCAGCAGCCCCAACCCCGAGAGGCTCGCTGGAAACACCATATATTTT. This sequence encodes CASSPNPERLAGNTIYF. The gene calls are TRBV5-1 and TRBJ1-3; D is undetermined. This CDR3 is built from 17 residues. Germline CDR1 and CDR2: SGHRS and YFSETQ. The germline V and J ends were trimmed by 4 bases and 2 bases, with 19 bases remaining between them.

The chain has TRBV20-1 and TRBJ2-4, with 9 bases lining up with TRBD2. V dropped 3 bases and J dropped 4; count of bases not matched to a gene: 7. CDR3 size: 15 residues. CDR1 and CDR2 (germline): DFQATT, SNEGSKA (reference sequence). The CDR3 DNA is TGCAGTGCTAGGGGTGGAACTAGCGGGAAAAACATTCAGTACTTC. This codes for CSARGGTSGKNIQYF.

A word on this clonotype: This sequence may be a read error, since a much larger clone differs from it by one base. For the CDR3, the DNA is TGTGCCAGCAGCCCCCCCCCGGTGGGGGGGGGCTTCAATGAGCAGTTCTTC. Its protein product is CASSPPPVGGGFNEQFF. The genes are TRBV11-2 and TRBJ2-1, with a weak D call TRBD2 (7 bases). The germline V gene has CDR1 SGHAT and CDR2 FQNNGV. The germline V and J ends were trimmed by 5 bases and 6 bases, with 23 bases remaining between them. The CDR3 is 17 residues long.